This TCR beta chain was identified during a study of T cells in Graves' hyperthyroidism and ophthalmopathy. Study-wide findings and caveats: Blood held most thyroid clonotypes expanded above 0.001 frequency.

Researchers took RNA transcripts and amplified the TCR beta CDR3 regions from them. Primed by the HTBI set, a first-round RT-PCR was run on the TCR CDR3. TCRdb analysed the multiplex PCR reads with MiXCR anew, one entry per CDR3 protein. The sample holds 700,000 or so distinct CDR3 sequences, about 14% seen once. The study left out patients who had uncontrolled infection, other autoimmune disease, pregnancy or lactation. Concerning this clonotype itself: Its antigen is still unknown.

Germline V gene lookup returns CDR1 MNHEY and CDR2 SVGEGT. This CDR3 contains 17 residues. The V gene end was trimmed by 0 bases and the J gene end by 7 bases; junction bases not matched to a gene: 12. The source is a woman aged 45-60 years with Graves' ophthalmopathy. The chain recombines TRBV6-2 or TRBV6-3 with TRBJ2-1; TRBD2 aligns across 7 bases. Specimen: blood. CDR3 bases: TGTGCCAGCAGTTACTCGATCGTGGGAGGGCCAGAAAATGAGCAGTTCTTC. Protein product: CASSYSIVGGPENEQFF.